This is a list of T cell receptor beta chains from one sample in a study of blood T cell repertoires in COVID-19. The data were produced by immunoSEQ multiplex PCR, yet TCRdb's version contains in-frame clones alone and is incomplete. Among 130,000 to 150,000 clones listed, 88% were seen once. The sample consisted of peripheral blood. These TCRs come from a human donor in a cohort sampled during active COVID-19. Each CDR3 is given with its conserved first and last residue. The D gene is left open where the match is weak. Clone size is stated in some rows and not others, as once, few, many or a class when expanded.

CDR3 length,V gene,D gene,J gene,clone size,CDR3 protein,CDR3 DNA
18,TRBV3-1/TRBV3-2,NA,TRBJ2-3,once,CASSQDLRLASEPDTQYF,TGTGCCAGCAGCCAAGATTTGAGGTTGGCGTCAGAGCCAGATACGCAGTATTTT
15,TRBV9,TRBD2,TRBJ2-1,NA,CASSDGLAGAWEQFF,TGTGCCAGCAGCGATGGGCTAGCGGGAGCATGGGAGCAGTTCTTC
15,TRBV30,TRBD1,TRBJ1-4,NA,CAWSLNRGTNEKLFF,TGTGCCTGGAGTCTCAACAGGGGAACTAATGAAAAACTGTTTTTT
14,TRBV7-2,TRBD1,TRBJ2-2,NA,CASSFRGQGGELFF,TGTGCCAGCAGCTTCAGGGGGCAAGGCGGGGAGCTGTTTTTT
14,TRBV11-3,NA,TRBJ2-5,NA,CASSLDRVGGTQYF,TGTGCCAGCAGCTTAGATCGGGTCGGGGGGACCCAGTACTTC
14,TRBV6-4,NA,TRBJ2-2,once,CASSVFQNTGELFF,TGTGCCAGCAGTGTTTTTCAAAACACCGGGGAGCTGTTTTTT
13,TRBV24-1,NA,TRBJ1-2,NA,CATRDSSNYGYTF,TGTGCCACCAGGGACAGTTCTAACTATGGCTACACCTTC
14,TRBV6-6,NA,TRBJ2-1,NA,CASSYSRDFNEQFF,TGTGCCAGCAGTTACTCGCGGGATTTCAATGAGCAGTTCTTC
17,TRBV7-8,NA,TRBJ1-1,NA,CASSLRGVGGMNTEAFF,TGTGCCAGCAGCTTAAGGGGTGTGGGAGGGATGAACACTGAAGCTTTCTTT
15,TRBV5-4,NA,TRBJ1-6,NA,CASSSDRTYNSPLHF,TGTGCCAGCAGCTCAGACAGGACCTATAATTCACCCCTCCACTTT
19,TRBV4-2,NA,TRBJ1-5,NA,CASSQDADQDPFSNQPQHF,TGTGCCAGCAGCCAAGATGCAGACCAGGATCCCTTTAGCAATCAGCCCCAGCATTTT
15,TRBV2,TRBD1,TRBJ1-4,once,CASSRTGLTNEKLFF,TGTGCCAGCAGTCGGACAGGGCTAACTAATGAAAAACTGTTTTTT
14,TRBV7-9,TRBD1,TRBJ2-7,once,CASSFRDRGYEQYF,TGTGCCAGCAGCTTCCGGGACAGGGGCTACGAGCAGTACTTC
17,TRBV11-2,TRBD2,TRBJ2-7,NA,CASSLVGQRGASYEQYF,TGTGCCAGCAGCTTAGTCGGTCAGCGGGGGGCCTCCTACGAGCAGTACTTC
15,TRBV6-2/TRBV6-3,TRBD1,TRBJ2-5,NA,CASSYGDRGQETQYF,TGTGCCAGCAGTTATGGGGACAGGGGACAAGAGACCCAGTACTTC
15,TRBV10-1,TRBD2,TRBJ2-3,NA,CASSESRGGFGTQYF,TGCGCCAGCAGTGAGTCCCGGGGGGGGTTTGGTACGCAGTATTTT
15,TRBV5-1,TRBD1,TRBJ2-3,NA,CASSLDRGGTDTQYF,TGCGCCAGCAGCTTGGACAGGGGTGGAACAGATACGCAGTATTTT
16,TRBV5-1,TRBD2,TRBJ2-5,NA,CASSLGLAGVGETQYF,TGCGCCAGCAGCTTGGGACTAGCGGGAGTTGGGGAGACCCAGTACTTC
19,TRBV7-2,TRBD2,TRBJ2-6,NA,CASSPRLSSGVSGANVLTF,TGTGCCAGCAGCCCTCGGTTGTCTAGCGGCGTCTCTGGGGCCAACGTCCTGACTTTC
14,TRBV28,NA,TRBJ2-4,once,CASSLFRAKNIQYF,TGTGCCAGCAGTTTATTTCGGGCCAAAAACATTCAGTACTTC
14,TRBV6-5,NA,TRBJ1-2,NA,CATAGHDLFYGYTF,TGTGCCACCGCCGGACATGACTTATTCTATGGCTACACCTTC
17,TRBV6-6,TRBD2,TRBJ2-7,NA,CASSPKGPGLASYEQYF,TGTGCCAGCAGTCCGAAGGGACCGGGACTAGCGTCCTACGAGCAGTACTTC
17,TRBV29-1,NA,TRBJ1-1,NA,CSAYQWKWGRGDTEAFF,TGCAGCGCCTACCAGTGGAAGTGGGGGCGGGGGGACACTGAAGCTTTCTTT
15,TRBV7-2,NA,TRBJ2-3,NA,CASSLRGGLPDTQYF,TGTGCCAGCAGCTTAAGGGGGGGGCTGCCAGATACGCAGTATTTT
15,TRBV2,TRBD1,TRBJ1-6,NA,CASSPRQGAYSPLHF,TGTGCCAGCAGTCCCCGTCAGGGGGCCTATTCACCCCTCCACTTT
13,TRBV2,NA,TRBJ2-3,NA,CASRDRNTDTQYF,TGTGCCAGCAGGGACAGAAACACAGATACGCAGTATTTT
13,TRBV3-1/TRBV3-2,NA,TRBJ1-2,once,CASSQVAGNGYTF,TGTGCCAGCAGCCAAGTAGCAGGGAACGGCTACACCTTC
17,TRBV18,TRBD2,TRBJ2-7,NA,CASSPFSGRAPSDEQYF,TGTGCCAGCTCACCATTTAGCGGGAGGGCCCCTTCGGACGAGCAGTACTTC
15,TRBV27,NA,TRBJ1-6,NA,CASSRHSSYNSPLHF,TGTGCCAGCAGTCGACACAGCTCCTATAATTCACCCCTCCACTTT
14,TRBV5-8,NA,TRBJ2-3,NA,CASSLKTTTDTQYF,TGTGCCAGCAGCTTAAAGACAACCACAGATACGCAGTATTTT
12,TRBV30,NA,TRBJ1-5,NA,CAWSYSNQPQHF,TGTGCCTGGTCGTATAGCAATCAGCCCCAGCATTTT
13,TRBV6-2/TRBV6-3,NA,TRBJ2-5,NA,CASSLRVLETQYF,TGTGCCAGCAGTCTGAGGGTGTTGGAGACCCAGTACTTC
12,TRBV7-8,NA,TRBJ2-7,NA,CASSPSSYEQYF,TGTGCCAGCAGCCCGAGCTCCTACGAGCAGTACTTC
13,TRBV6-5,NA,TRBJ2-2,few,CASRLGQSGELFF,TGTGCCAGCAGGCTCGGACAGTCCGGGGAGCTGTTTTTT
14,TRBV10-3,NA,TRBJ2-3,once,CAISDPSFTDTQYF,TGTGCCATCAGTGACCCCTCCTTCACAGATACGCAGTATTTT
15,TRBV30,TRBD1,TRBJ1-1,NA,CAWSGVTQGAREAFF,TGTGCCTGGAGTGGAGTCACTCAGGGGGCCCGCGAAGCTTTCTTT
17,TRBV4-1,TRBD1,TRBJ2-6,NA,CASRPPHRGTGANVLTF,TGCGCCAGCAGACCACCCCACAGGGGAACTGGGGCCAACGTCCTGACTTTC